A single sample is the source of the 19 T cell receptor beta chains below, sequenced in a study of T-cell reconstitution after alpha-beta-depleted transplantation in children. These TCRs' antigens remain unknown. A TCRbeta library incorporating unique molecular identifiers was prepared. One entry per CDR3 protein results from TCRdb running MiXCR on the PCR reads. The repertoire holds approximately 300,000 distinct CDR3 sequences, with around 7.1% as singletons. General observations from the study: After one year, T-cell counts and TCRbeta diversity mostly came from new T cells.

The sample here was peripheral blood, taken 360 days after TCRalphabeta/CD19-depleted stem cell transplant. The receptors derive from a female patient aged 2-9 years who had a stem cell transplant for Fanconi anemia, so the T cells may come from the graft donor.

This clonotype was observed many times. This sequence joins TRBV12-3 or TRBV12-4 and TRBJ2-7, with D possibly matching TRBD2 (5 bases). This CDR3 contains 15 residues. Deletions cut 5 bases from V and 1 base from J, with 15 bases between. As DNA, the CDR3 is TGTGCCAGCAGTCCCCGGACTCAACCATCCTACGAGCAGTACTTC. As protein: CASSPRTQPSYEQYF.

The chain recombines TRBV5-1 with TRBJ1-1; 8 bases map to TRBD1. With V trimmed by 0 bases and J by 6 bases, 7 bases remained unmatched. Germline values: CDR1 SGHRS, CDR2 YFSETQ. The CDR3 loop spans 15 amino acids. The CDR3 bases are TGCGCCAGCAGCTTGGCCCCTGGACAGGGCGCTGAAGCTTTCTTT. It translates to CASSLAPGQGAEAFF.

This rearrangement joins TRBV5-1 to TRBJ1-1, with 10 bases lining up with TRBD1. CDR3 length: 15 residues. Germline V gene data show CDR1 as SGHRS and CDR2 as YFSETQ. Trimming cost V 6 bases and J 0 bases; bases outside gene matches: 5. CDR3 bases: TGCGCCAGCAATCCGACAGGGGGCCTGAACACTGAAGCTTTCTTT. Amino acid sequence: CASNPTGGLNTEAFF.

In its sample, this clonotype was seen many times. This chain uses TRBV5-1 with TRBJ1-2, with D unresolved. The V end was cut by 5 bases, the J end by 3 bases, with 14 bases between. This CDR3 has 14 amino acids. Germline V lookup: CDR1 SGHRS, CDR2 YFSETQ. The CDR3 region has the DNA TGCGCCAGCAGATCCTTCCTGGTGGACTATGGCTACACCTTC. This sequence encodes CASRSFLVDYGYTF.

This clonotype was counted at least ten times. The J gene is TRBJ2-1, the V gene TRBV4-3; D is uncertain. V lost 2 bases and J 8 bases, leaving 13 bases between the germline ends. The germline CDR1 and CDR2 sequences are LGHNA and YSLEER. The CDR3 is 14 residues long. The CDR3 reads CASSQNYRRDEQFF. CDR3 DNA: TGCGCCAGCAGCCAAAACTATCGCCGAGATGAGCAGTTCTTC.

This sequence joins TRBV12-3 or TRBV12-4 and TRBJ2-1; a weak D match, TRBD1 (5 bases). The V gene lost 6 bases and the J gene lost 5 bases, with 11 bases spanning the gap. The length of the CDR3 is 13 residues. CDR3 in DNA: TGTGCCAGCAGCGATGACAGAGACAATGAGCAGTTCTTC. Translated: CASSDDRDNEQFF.

This clonotype was seen ten or more times. CDR3 nucleotides: TGCGCCAGCAGCTTTGGTCCCGGGGAGGAATCGTACAATGAGCAGTTCTTC. Its protein product is CASSFGPGEESYNEQFF. This chain joins TRBV5-1 and TRBJ2-1; a weak D match, TRBD2 (6 bases). The CDR3 extends over 17 amino acids. Germline V gives CDR1 SGHRS, CDR2 YFSETQ. The germline V and J ends were trimmed by 2 bases and 4 bases, with 19 bases remaining between them. Supplemented by reference TRBV5-1 and TRBJ2-1, the full variable domain reads KAGVTQTPRYLIKTRGQQVTLSCSPISGHRSVSWYQQTPGQGLQFLFEYFSETQRNKGNFPGRFSGRQFSNSRSEMNVSTLELGDSALYLCASSFGPGEESYNEQFFGPGTRLTVL.

In this sample, this clonotype turned up many times. The chain joins TRBV7-3 to TRBJ2-5, with D perhaps matching TRBD2 (5 bases). There are 13 residues in the CDR3. CDR1 and CDR2 (germline): SGHTA, FQGTGA. The V end lost 6 bases, the J end lost 0 bases, and 8 bases lay between the germline ends. CDR3 nucleotide sequence: TGTGCCAGCAGTACCGGGAACCAAGAGACCCAGTACTTC. Translating it yields CASSTGNQETQYF.

This clonotype was found many times. The chain recombines TRBV6-2 or TRBV6-3 with TRBJ2-7; TRBD1 aligns across 11 bases. CDR3 length: 15 residues. Germline CDR1 MNHEY, CDR2 SVGEGT. J gave up 3 bases and V 4 bases, and 5 bases lay outside the gene matches. The CDR3 region has the DNA TGTGCCAGCAGTTCCTGGACAGGGGGCTTCTACGAGCAGTACGTC. It is translated as CASSSWTGGFYEQYV.

This clonotype occurred many times. The chain couples TRBV7-2 to TRBJ2-1; D remains ambiguous. The germline CDR1 and CDR2 sequences are SGHTA and FQGNSA. Trimming took off 4 bases at V and 7 bases at J, with 8 bases between the two ends. The CDR3 is made up of 12 amino acids. The CDR3 sequence is CASSSNRNEQFF. In DNA, the CDR3 is TGTGCCAGCAGCTCTAATCGGAATGAGCAGTTCTTC. Variable domain in full (rest from reference TRBV7-2 and TRBJ2-1): GAGVSQSPSNKVTEKGKDVELRCDPISGHTALYWYRQSLGQGLEFLIYFQGNSAPDKSGLPSDRFSAERTGGSVSTLTIQRTQQEDSAVYLCASSSNRNEQFFGPGTRLTVL.

This clonotype occurred many times. The rearrangement joins TRBV9 to TRBJ2-7; perhaps TRBD2 as D (5 bases). The V gene lost 0 bases and the J gene lost 4 bases, with 11 bases spanning the gap. CDR3 length: 14 residues. Germline CDR1 and CDR2: SGDLS and YYNGEE. The CDR3 DNA sequence: TGTGCCAGCAGCGTAGATCCGGGGTTTTACGAGCAGTACTTC. Translation: CASSVDPGFYEQYF.

The chain uses TRBV7-8 and TRBJ1-6; 7 bases line up with TRBD1. This CDR3 contains 16 residues. The V segment lost 0 bases and the J segment 7 bases; nucleotides outside the gene matches: 6. Germline CDR1 and CDR2: SGHVS and FQNEAQ. Here the CDR3 reads CASSLAGGRGNSPLHF. CDR3 DNA: TGTGCCAGCAGCTTAGCGGGGGGCAGGGGGAATTCACCCCTCCACTTT.

The V and J genes are TRBV24-1 and TRBJ2-2, with 8 bases lining up with TRBD2. The CDR3 runs to 13 residues. Germline CDR1 and CDR2: KGHDR and SFDVKD. The V gene end was trimmed by 9 bases and the J gene end by 6 bases; junction bases not matched to a gene: 5. The DNA of the CDR3 is TGTGCCACCGGGACTAGGGGATCCGGGGAGCTGTTTTTT. This encodes CATGTRGSGELFF.

The V gene is TRBV2, the J gene TRBJ1-1; D remains ambiguous. The CDR3 spans 18 residues. Germline V gene data show CDR1 as SNHLY and CDR2 as FYNNEI. The CDR3 DNA is TGTACCATCAGTCCACCGGGCGCGATTGCGGGGATGAACACTGAAGCTTTCTTT. Translation gives CTISPPGAIAGMNTEAFF.

V usage is TRBV6-2 or TRBV6-3 and J usage is TRBJ1-3; maybe TRBD1 (5 bases). V was shortened by 5 bases and J by 8 bases, with 16 bases between the two germline ends. Germline V gene sequence: CDR1 MNHEY, CDR2 SVGEGT. The CDR3 length is 14 residues. CDR3 residues: CASSKDRDRDTIYF. The CDR3 nucleotides read TGTGCCAGCAGTAAAGACCGGGACCGGGACACCATATATTTT.

This clonotype was counted at least ten times. This rearrangement joins TRBV6-5 to TRBJ1-6; D ambiguous. CDR1 is MNHEY, CDR2 SVGAGI, per germline. The CDR3 consists of 15 residues. Trimming pared 2 bases from V and 6 bases from J, leaving 11 bases between. The CDR3 here is CASSYGTSFNSPLHF. The CDR3 DNA reads as TGTGCCAGCAGTTACGGAACAAGCTTTAATTCACCCCTCCACTTT.

This clonotype was seen at least ten times. The rearrangement uses TRBV12-3 or TRBV12-4 and TRBJ2-1; 7 bases match TRBD2. The CDR3 is 15 residues long. Unmatched junction bases numbered 7, after V lost 3 bases and J lost 5 bases. This CDR3 reads CASSLGGGPHNEQFF. CDR3 bases: TGTGCCAGCAGTTTGGGCGGGGGACCCCACAATGAGCAGTTCTTC.

The table lists this clonotype with many counts. The gene calls are TRBV7-3 and TRBJ2-7, with TRBD2 matching over 15 bases. CDR1 is SGHTA and CDR2 is FQGTGA in the germline V gene. With V trimmed by 5 bases and J by 1 base, 6 bases remained unmatched. There are 17 residues in the CDR3. CDR3 coding DNA: TGTGCCAGCAGCCAGGGACTAGCGGGAGGAGATTCCTACGAGCAGTACTTC. It is translated as CASSQGLAGGDSYEQYF.

The chain couples TRBV5-5 to TRBJ1-2; D call uncertain. The V gene's germline CDR1 is SGHKS and CDR2 YYEKEE (reference sequence). The CDR3 totals 14 residues. Trimming took off 2 bases at V and 3 bases at J, with 11 bases between the two ends. CDR3 nucleotide sequence: TGTGCCAGCAGCTTTACTCGTGAGGACTATGGCTACACCTTC. Translated: CASSFTREDYGYTF.